The clone carrying this T cell receptor (beta chain) was detected ten times or more. Its specificity is not known. This entry belongs to a study of neurological immune-mediated disorders. Findings and limits, study-wide: A possible signature was seen in one related-CDR3 cluster, into which phylogenetic grouping placed the repertoires of 18 of 34 multiple sclerosis patients. No CDR3 amino acid sequences recurred among expanded clones across subjects, suggesting private repertoires in all groups.

5'RACE employing 10-nucleotide random UMIs yielded the cDNA. TCRdb redid the calling of the 5' RACE reads with MiXCR, one entry per CDR3 protein. This sample has tens of thousands of distinct CDR3 sequences, with around 16% found just once. Germline loops: CDR1 SGHKS, CDR2 YYEKEE (reference sequence). V dropped 6 bases and J dropped 0 bases, with 17 bases sitting between them. The CDR3 contains 16 residues. J is TRBJ2-3 and V is TRBV5-5; D is uncertain. The sequence derives from a woman between 18 and 29 years old with multiple sclerosis. Specimen: CD8+ T cells from blood. CDR3 sequence reads: CASTSWAFASTDTQYF. DNA for the CDR3: TGTGCCAGCACCTCCTGGGCTTTTGCTAGCACAGATACGCAGTATTTT.